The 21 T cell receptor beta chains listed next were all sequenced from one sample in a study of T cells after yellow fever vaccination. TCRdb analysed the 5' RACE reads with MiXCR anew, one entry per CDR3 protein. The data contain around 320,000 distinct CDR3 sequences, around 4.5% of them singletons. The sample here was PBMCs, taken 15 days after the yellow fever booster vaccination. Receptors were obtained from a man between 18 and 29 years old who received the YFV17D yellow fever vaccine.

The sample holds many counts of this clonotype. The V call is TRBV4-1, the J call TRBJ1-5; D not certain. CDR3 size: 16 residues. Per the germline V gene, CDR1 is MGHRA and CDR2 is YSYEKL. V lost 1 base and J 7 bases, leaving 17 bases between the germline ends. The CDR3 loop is CASSQGAYRWEQPQHF. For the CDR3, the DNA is TGCGCCAGCAGCCAAGGAGCTTACCGTTGGGAGCAGCCCCAGCATTTT.

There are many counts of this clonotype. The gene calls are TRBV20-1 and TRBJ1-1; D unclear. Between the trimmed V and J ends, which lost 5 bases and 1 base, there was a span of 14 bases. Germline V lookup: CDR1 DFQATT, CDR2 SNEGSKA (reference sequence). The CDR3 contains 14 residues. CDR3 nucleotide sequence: TGCAGTGCTGGTCCTCAGGATTCGAACACTGAAGCTTTCTTT. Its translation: CSAGPQDSNTEAFF.

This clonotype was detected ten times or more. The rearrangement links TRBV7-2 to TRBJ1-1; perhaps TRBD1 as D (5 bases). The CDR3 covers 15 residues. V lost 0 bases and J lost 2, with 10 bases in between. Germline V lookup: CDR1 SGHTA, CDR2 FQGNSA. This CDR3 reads CASSLAKTANTEAFF. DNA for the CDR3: TGTGCCAGCAGCTTAGCGAAGACAGCTAACACTGAAGCTTTCTTT.

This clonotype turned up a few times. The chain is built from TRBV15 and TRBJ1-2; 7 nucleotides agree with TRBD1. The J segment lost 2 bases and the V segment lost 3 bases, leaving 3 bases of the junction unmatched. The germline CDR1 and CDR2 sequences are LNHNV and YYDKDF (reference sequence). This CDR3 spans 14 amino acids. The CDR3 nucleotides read TGTGCCACCAGCAGGCAGACAGGGAACTATGGCTACACCTTC. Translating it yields CATSRQTGNYGYTF. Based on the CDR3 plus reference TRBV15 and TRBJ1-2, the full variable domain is DAMVIQNPRYQVTQFGKPVTLSCSQTLNHNVMYWYQQKSSQAPKLLFHYYDKDFNNEADTPDNFQSRRPNTSFCFLDIRSPGLGDTAMYLCATSRQTGNYGYTFGSGTRLTVV.

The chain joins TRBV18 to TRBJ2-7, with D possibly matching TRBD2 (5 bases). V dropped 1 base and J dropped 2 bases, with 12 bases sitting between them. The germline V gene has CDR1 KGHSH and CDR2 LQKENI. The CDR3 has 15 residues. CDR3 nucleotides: TGTGCCAGCTCACCACTAGCGACCCAGGCCTACGAGCAGTACTTC. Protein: CASSPLATQAYEQYF.

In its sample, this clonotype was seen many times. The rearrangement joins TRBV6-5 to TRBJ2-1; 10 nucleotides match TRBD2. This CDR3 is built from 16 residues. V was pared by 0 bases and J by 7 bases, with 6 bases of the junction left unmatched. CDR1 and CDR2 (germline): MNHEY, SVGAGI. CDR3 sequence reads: CASSYSRAGGRNEQFF. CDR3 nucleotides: TGTGCCAGCAGTTACTCGCGAGCGGGGGGGCGGAATGAGCAGTTCTTC.

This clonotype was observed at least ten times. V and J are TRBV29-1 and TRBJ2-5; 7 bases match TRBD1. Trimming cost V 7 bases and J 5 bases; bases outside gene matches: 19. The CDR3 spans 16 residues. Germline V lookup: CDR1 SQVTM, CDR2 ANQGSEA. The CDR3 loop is CSGLAPRQGVSETQYF. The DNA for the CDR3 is TGCAGCGGTTTAGCCCCGAGACAGGGTGTTTCGGAGACCCAGTACTTC.

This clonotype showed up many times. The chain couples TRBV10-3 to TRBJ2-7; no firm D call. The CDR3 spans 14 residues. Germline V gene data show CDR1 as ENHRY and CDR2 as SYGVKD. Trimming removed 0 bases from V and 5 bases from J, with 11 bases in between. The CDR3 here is CAISESAGEDEQYF. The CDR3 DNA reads TGTGCCATCAGTGAGTCGGCTGGAGAGGACGAGCAGTACTTC.

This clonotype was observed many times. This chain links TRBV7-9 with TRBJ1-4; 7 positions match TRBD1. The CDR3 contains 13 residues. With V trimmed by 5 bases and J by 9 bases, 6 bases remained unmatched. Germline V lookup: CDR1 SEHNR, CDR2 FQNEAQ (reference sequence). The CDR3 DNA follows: TGTGCCAGCAGCCCAGGACAGGCGCAAAAACTGTTTTTT. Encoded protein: CASSPGQAQKLFF.

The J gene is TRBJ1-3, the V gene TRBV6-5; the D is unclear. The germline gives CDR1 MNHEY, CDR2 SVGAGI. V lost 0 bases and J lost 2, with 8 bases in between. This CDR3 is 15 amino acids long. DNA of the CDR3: TGTGCCAGCAGTTACTCGACGCAGACTGGAAACACCATATATTTT. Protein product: CASSYSTQTGNTIYF.

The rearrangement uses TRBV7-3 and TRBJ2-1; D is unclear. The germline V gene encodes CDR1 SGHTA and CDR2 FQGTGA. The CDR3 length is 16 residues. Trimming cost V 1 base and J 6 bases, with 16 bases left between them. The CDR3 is CASSLIAGFGTNEQFF. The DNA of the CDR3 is TGTGCCAGCAGCTTAATTGCAGGATTCGGAACCAATGAGCAGTTCTTC. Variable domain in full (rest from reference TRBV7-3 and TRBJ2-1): GAGVSQTPSNKVTEKGKYVELRCDPISGHTALYWYRQSLGQGPEFLIYFQGTGAADDSGLPNDRFFAVRPEGSVSTLKIQRTERGDSAVYLCASSLIAGFGTNEQFFGPGTRLTVL.

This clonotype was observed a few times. The CDR3 DNA reads as TGCGCCAGCAGCCAACTAGCGGGGGGCGACACAGATACGCAGTATTTT. It translates to CASSQLAGGDTDTQYF. This rearrangement joins TRBV4-1 to TRBJ2-3; 11 bases map to TRBD2. The germline CDR1 and CDR2 sequences are MGHRA and YSYEKL. The CDR3 extends over 16 amino acids. V shed 2 bases and J 2 bases; nucleotides not matched to a gene: 3.

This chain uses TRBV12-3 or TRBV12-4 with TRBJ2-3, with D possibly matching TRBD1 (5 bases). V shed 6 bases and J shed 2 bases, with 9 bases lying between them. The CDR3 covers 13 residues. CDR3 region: CASSKQDTDTQYF. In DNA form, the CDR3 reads TGTGCCAGCAGCAAACAGGACACAGATACGCAGTATTTT.

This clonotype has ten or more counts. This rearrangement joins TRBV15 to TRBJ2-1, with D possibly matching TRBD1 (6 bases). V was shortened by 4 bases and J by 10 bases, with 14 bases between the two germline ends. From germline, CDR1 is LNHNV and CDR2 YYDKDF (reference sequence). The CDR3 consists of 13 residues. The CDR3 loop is CATSTDRTGEQFF. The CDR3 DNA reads TGTGCCACCAGCACAGACAGGACCGGGGAGCAGTTCTTC.

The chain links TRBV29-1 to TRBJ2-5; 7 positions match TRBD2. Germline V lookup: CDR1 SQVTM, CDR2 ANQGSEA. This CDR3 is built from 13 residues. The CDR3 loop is CSIGGSYQETQYF. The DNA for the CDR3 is TGCAGTATCGGGGGGTCGTACCAAGAGACCCAGTACTTC.

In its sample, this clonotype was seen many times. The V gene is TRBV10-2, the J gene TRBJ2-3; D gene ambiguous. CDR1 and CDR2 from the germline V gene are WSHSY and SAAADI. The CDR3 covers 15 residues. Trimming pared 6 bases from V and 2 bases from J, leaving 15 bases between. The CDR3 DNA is TGCGCCAGCAGAGCACTTAATACAAACACAGATACGCAGTATTTT. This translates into CASRALNTNTDTQYF.

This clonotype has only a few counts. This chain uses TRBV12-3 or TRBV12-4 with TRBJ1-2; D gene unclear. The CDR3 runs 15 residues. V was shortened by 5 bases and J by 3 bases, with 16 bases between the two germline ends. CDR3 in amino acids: CASSLRGPLYYGYTF. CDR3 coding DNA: TGTGCCAGCAGTCTCCGAGGACCTCTCTACTATGGCTACACCTTC.

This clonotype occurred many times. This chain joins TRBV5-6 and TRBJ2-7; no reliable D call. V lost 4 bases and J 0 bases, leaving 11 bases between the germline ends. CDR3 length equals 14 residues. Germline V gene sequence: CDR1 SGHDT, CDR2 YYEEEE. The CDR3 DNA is TGTGCCAGCAGCCCCCGGATTTACTCCTACGAGCAGTACTTC. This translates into CASSPRIYSYEQYF. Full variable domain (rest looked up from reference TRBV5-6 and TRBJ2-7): DAGVTQSPTHLIKTRGQQVTLRCSPKSGHDTVSWYQQALGQGPQFIFQYYEEEERQRGNFPDRFSGHQFPNYSSELNVNALLLGDSALYLCASSPRIYSYEQYFGPGTRLTVT.

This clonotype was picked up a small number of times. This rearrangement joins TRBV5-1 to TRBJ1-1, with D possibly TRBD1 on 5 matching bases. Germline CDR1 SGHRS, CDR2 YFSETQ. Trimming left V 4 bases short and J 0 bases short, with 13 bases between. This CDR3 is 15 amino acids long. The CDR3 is CASSQWGEVNTEAFF. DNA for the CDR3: TGCGCCAGCAGCCAGTGGGGGGAGGTGAACACTGAAGCTTTCTTT.

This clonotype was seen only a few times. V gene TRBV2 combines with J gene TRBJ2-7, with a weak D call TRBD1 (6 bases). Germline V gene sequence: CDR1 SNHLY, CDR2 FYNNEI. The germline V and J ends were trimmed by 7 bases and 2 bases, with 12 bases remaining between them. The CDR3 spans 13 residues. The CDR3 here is CASIATGTYEQYF. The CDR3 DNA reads TGTGCCAGCATAGCAACAGGGACCTACGAGCAGTACTTC.

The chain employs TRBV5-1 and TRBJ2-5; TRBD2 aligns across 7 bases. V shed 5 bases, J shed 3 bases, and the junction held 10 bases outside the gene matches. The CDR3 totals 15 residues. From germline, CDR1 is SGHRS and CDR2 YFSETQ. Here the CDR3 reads CASSRPTGREETQYF. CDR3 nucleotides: TGCGCCAGCAGTCGCCCCACGGGGAGGGAAGAGACCCAGTACTTC.